This TCR beta chain was found in a study of regulatory T cells in long-lasting Graves disease. Findings and caveats of the study: Those with persistent Graves' had less TCR diversity than newly diagnosed patients. The number of shared public clonotypes was higher in persistent patients (approximately 3,000) than new patients (966).

This clonotype was detected ten times or more. Antigen: not known. Time point of the sample: newly diagnosed GD, antithyroid drugs for less than 3 months. Following extraction of RNA from PBMCs, that RNA was used to make the TCR library. Recruitment took place at an endocrinology department in Xi'an, China. Libraries of TCR beta came from iRepertoire HTBI primers plus Arm-PCR of CDR3 regions. One entry per CDR3 protein, called by TCRdb with MiXCR from the multiplex PCR reads. The sample consists of approximately 540,000 distinct CDR3 sequences, around 11% of them appearing once. The CDR3 covers 16 residues. Trimming left V 4 bases short and J 2 bases short, with 18 bases between. Germline V gene data show CDR1 as SGHRS and CDR2 as YFSETQ. The data were also submitted as part of a second study, on T cells in Graves' hyperthyroidism and ophthalmopathy.

The source of this sequence is a woman aged 30 to 39 with Graves disease. This chain uses TRBV5-1 with TRBJ1-2, with a tentative D call TRBD1 (5 bases). The sample was peripheral blood mononuclear cells (PBMCs), taken at new diagnosis, from a patient treated with antithyroid drugs. The CDR3 sequence is CASSPQPSGANYGYTF. The CDR3 DNA is TGCGCCAGCAGCCCCCAGCCTAGCGGGGCAAACTATGGCTACACCTTC.